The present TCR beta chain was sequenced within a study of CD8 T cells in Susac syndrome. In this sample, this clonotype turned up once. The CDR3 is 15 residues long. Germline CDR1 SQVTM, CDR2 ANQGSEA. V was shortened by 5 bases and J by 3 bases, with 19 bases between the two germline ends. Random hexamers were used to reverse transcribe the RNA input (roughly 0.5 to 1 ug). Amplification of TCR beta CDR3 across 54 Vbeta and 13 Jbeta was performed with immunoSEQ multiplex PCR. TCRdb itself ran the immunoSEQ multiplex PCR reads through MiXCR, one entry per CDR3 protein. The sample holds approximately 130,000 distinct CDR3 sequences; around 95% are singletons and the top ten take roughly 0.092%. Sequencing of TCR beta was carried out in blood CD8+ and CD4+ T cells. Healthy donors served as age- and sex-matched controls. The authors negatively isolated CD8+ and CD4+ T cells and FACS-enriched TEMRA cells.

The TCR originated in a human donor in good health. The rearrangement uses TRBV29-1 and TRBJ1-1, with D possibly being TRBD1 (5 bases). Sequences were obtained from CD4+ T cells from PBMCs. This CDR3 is CSVRGGGRLYTEAFF. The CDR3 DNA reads TGCAGCGTTAGGGGTGGAGGCCGCCTTTACACTGAAGCTTTCTTT. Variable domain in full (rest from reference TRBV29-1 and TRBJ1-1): SAVISQKPSRDICQRGTSLTIQCQVDSQVTMMFWYRQQPGQSLTLIATANQGSEATYESGFVIDKFPISRPNLTFSTLTVSNMSPEDSSIYLCSVRGGGRLYTEAFFGQGTRLTVV.